Below, one T cell receptor (beta chain) is given with its context. This record belongs to a study of monozygotic twins with inflammatory bowel disease. Germline V gives CDR1 KGHSH, CDR2 LQKENI. This CDR3 is 16 amino acids long. No T cells were sorted before total RNA was taken from whole blood. TCRdb re-called the 5' RACE reads; every CDR3 protein appears as one record, without DNA. This sample's clone table lists some 450,000 distinct CDR3 sequences. The sequenced sample was blood. This clonotype was sampled from a human donor with ulcerative colitis or Crohn's disease, or a healthy co-twin of an affected twin (not recorded which). The chain combines TRBV18 with TRBJ2-1; lacking DNA, the TRBD2 call made by TCRdb goes unchecked. The CDR3 is CASLPTPGGTYNEQFF.